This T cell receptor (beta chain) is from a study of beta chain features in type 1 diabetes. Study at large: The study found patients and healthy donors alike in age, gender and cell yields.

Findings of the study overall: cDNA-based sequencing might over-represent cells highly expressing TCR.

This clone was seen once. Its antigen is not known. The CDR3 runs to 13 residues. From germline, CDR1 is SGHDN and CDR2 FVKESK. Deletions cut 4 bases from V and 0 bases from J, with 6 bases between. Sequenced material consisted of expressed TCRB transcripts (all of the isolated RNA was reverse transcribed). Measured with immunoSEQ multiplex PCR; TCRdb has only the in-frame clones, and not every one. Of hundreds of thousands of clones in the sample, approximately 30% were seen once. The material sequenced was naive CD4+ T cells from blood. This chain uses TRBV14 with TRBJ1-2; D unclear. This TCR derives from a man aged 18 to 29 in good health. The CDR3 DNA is TGTGCCAGCAGCCCCAGGTCTAACTATGGCTACACCTTC. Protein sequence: CASSPRSNYGYTF.